These T cell receptor beta chains were read from a single sample in a study of tumor-infiltrating lymphocytes in localized non-small cell lung cancer. Using immunoSEQ multiplex PCR, the repertoire was profiled, and TCRdb retains in-frame clones only, with some absent. The data contain more than 10,000 clones, around four fifths of them singletons. The sequenced sample was uninvolved lung tissue not adjacent to the tumor. The origin of the receptors is a human donor with non-small cell lung cancer. CDR3s include the opening cysteine and the closing phenylalanine or tryptophan. The D gene is left open where the match is weak. The size field is filled for only some rows; it gives once, few, many or a size class.

- 17 TRBJ1-1 - TRBV5-1 TGCGCCAGCAGCTCGGCCAACGTCGGAAGGGGATGGACTGAAGCTTTCTTT CASSSANVGRGWTEAFF
- 15 TRBJ2-2 - TRBV11-2 TGTGCCAGCAGCTTAACCCCCTCCTTCACCGGGGAGCTGTTTTTT CASSLTPSFTGELFF
once 17 TRBJ2-1 TRBD2 TRBV5-8 TGTGCCAGCAGCTTGGCTCGGACTAGCGGGGTCTACAATGAGCAGTTCTTC CASSLARTSGVYNEQFF
- 11 TRBJ1-3 - TRBV10-3 TGTGCCAGCAGATCCTGGGACACCATATATTTT CASRSWDTIYF
- 16 TRBJ1-5 - TRBV19 TGTGCCAGTAAGAATGATATCGGGGTAACTTATCAGCCCCAGCATTTT CASKNDIGVTYQPQHF
- 13 TRBJ2-1 - TRBV9 TGTGCCAGCAGCTGGAGCTCCTACAATGAGCAGTTCTTC CASSWSSYNEQFF
- 15 TRBJ1-6 - TRBV6-5 TGTGCCAGCAGTTACGTTAGGGGAACCAGTTCACCCCTCCACTTT CASSYVRGTSSPLHF
- 12 TRBJ1-4 - TRBV4-1 TGCGCCAGCAGCCAAGTTAATGAAAAACTGTTTTTT CASSQVNEKLFF
- 14 TRBJ1-2 - TRBV28 TGTGCCAGCAGCGCCCAGGTGTTTTTCCTCGGCTACACCTTC CASSAQVFFLGYTF
- 13 TRBJ1-1 - TRBV18 TGTGCCAGCTCACCTAGTATGAACACTGAAGCTTTCTTT CASSPSMNTEAFF
- 19 TRBJ2-2 - TRBV13 TGTGCCAGCAGCAGTGGACAAATGGGGGGCCAAGGTTATACCGGGGAGCTGTTTTTT CASSSGQMGGQGYTGELFF
- 16 TRBJ2-7 - TRBV7-2 TGTGCCAGCAGCCTCAAAGACGGGACCAATACCTACGAGCAGTACTTC CASSLKDGTNTYEQYF
- 16 TRBJ2-7 TRBD2 TRBV4-1 TGCGCCAGCAGCCCATCCGGGCGGGGGGGAACCTACGAGCAGTACTTC CASSPSGRGGTYEQYF
- 14 TRBJ2-1 - TRBV10-1 TGCGCCAGCAGTGATGGGGGTTCCCGCAATGAGCAGTTCTTC CASSDGGSRNEQFF
few 16 TRBJ2-1 TRBD1 TRBV18 TGTGCCAGCTCACCACTGCGAGGGGGCGGAGCGGATGAGCAGTTCTTC CASSPLRGGGADEQFF
- 15 TRBJ2-6 - TRBV5-1 TGCGCCAGCAGCTTGATGGGCTCTGGGGCCAACGTCCTGACTTTC CASSLMGSGANVLTF
- 15 TRBJ2-2 - TRBV6-5 TGTGCCAGCAGCCCGATCCCTGGGGACACCGGGGAGCTGTTTTTT CASSPIPGDTGELFF
- 14 TRBJ2-7 - TRBV6-5 TGTGCCAGCAGCCCTAACGGGGATCACTACGAGCAGTACTTC CASSPNGDHYEQYF
- 16 TRBJ1-2 TRBD1 TRBV5-5 TGTGCCAGCAGGCCAGCCGGGACAGGCTCTAACTATGGCTACACCTTC CASRPAGTGSNYGYTF
- 17 TRBJ1-5 - TRBV2 TGTGCCAGCAGTGAAAGGGCAGGGGTTGTGGGCAATCAGCCCCAGCATTTT CASSERAGVVGNQPQHF
- 14 TRBJ1-6 - TRBV6-5 TGTGCCAGCAGTCGAGACAGCCTGAATTCACCCCTCCACTTT CASSRDSLNSPLHF
- 11 TRBJ1-5 - TRBV19 TGTGCCAGTAGTATAGGAATGGCCCAGCATTTT CASSIGMAQHF
- 18 TRBJ2-5 - TRBV4-3 TGCGCCAGCAGCCAAGAATGGGCAAGGGTCATCCTCGGAGAGACCCAGTACTTC CASSQEWARVILGETQYF